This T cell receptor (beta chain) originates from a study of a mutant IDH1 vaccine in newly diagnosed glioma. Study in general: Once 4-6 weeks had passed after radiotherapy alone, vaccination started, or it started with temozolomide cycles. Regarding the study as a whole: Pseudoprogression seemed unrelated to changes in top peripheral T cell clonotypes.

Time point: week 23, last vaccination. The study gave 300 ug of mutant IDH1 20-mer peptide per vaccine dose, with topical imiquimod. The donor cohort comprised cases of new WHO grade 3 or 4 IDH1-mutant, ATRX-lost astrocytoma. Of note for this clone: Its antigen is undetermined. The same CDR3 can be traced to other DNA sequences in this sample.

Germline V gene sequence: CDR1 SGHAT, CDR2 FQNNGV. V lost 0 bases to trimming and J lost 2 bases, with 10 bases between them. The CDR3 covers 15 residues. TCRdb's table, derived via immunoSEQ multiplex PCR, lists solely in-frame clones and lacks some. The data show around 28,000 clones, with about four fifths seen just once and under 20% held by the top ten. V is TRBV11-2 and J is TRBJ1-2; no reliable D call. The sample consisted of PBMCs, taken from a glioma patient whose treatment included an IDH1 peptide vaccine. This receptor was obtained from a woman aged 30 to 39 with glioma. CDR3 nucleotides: TGTGCCAGCAGCTTAGATCTGGGCAGAAACTATGGCTACACCTTC. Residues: CASSLDLGRNYGYTF. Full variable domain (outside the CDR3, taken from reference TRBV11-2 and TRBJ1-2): EAGVAQSPRYKIIEKRQSVAFWCNPISGHATLYWYQQILGQGPKLLIQFQNNGVVDDSQLPKDRFSAERLKGVDSTLKIQPAKLEDSAVYLCASSLDLGRNYGYTFGSGTRLTVV.